This T cell receptor beta chain was profiled in a study of radiation and T cells in renal cell carcinoma. Broader study findings: From baseline, blood top tumor clonotypes peaked at 2 weeks post-radiation.

This CDR3 region has 13 residues. The sample's time point: blood 4 weeks post-SBRT, at nephrectomy. As for treatment: 15 Gy SBRT to primary tumor, nephrectomy 4 weeks later. A remark on this clone: Antigen: not known.

Some clones are missing from TCRdb's copy, which holds only in-frame ones; the method was immunoSEQ multiplex PCR. The data contain 120,000 to 150,000 clones, approximately 86% of them seen just once; the ten biggest clones take up less than 20%. This clonotype was obtained from a woman aged 45-65 years with renal cell carcinoma. The chain recombines TRBV21-1 with TRBJ1-2; the table's D call, TRBD1, was not checked against the DNA. TRBV21-1 is recorded as a pseudogene. Material: blood, obtained from a patient whose treatment included radiotherapy and nephrectomy. DNA of the CDR3: TGTGCCAGCAGCAAAGCTGGGGCAGATGGCTACACCTTC. Protein product: CASSKAGADGYTF.